These 20 T cell receptor beta chains were all obtained from the same sample, sequenced in a study of blood T cell repertoires in COVID-19. Assay used: immunoSEQ multiplex PCR; TCRdb lists only in-frame clones, some missing. In the table there are a few hundred thousand clones, more than 85% of which are singletons. Sequenced sample: peripheral blood. These receptors originate from a woman aged 70 to 79 with active or convalescent COVID-19.

The V call is TRBV19, the J call TRBJ2-3; maybe TRBD2 (6 bases). The CDR3 sequence is 16 residues long. Trimming removed 0 bases from V and 1 base from J, with 11 bases in between. Looked up from germline, CDR1 is LNHDA and CDR2 is SQIVND (reference sequence). DNA of the CDR3: TGTGCCAGTAGTATAGACCTTCAGCGGGGCACAGATACGCAGTATTTT. Translated: CASSIDLQRGTDTQYF.

The rearrangement joins TRBV4-3 to TRBJ2-2, with 11 positions matching TRBD2. The germline V gene encodes CDR1 LGHNA and CDR2 YSLEER. V lost 0 bases to trimming and J lost 2 bases; unmatched junction nucleotides: 8. The CDR3 length is 19 residues. CDR3 loop: CASSQDLLAGGYNTGELFF. The CDR3 DNA reads as TGCGCCAGCAGCCAAGATCTGCTAGCGGGGGGTTATAACACCGGGGAGCTGTTTTTT.

V usage is TRBV14 and J usage is TRBJ1-3; TRBD1 is a possible D gene (5 bases). CDR3 size: 16 residues. Germline-derived CDR1 and CDR2 are SGHDN and FVKESK. V was shortened by 0 bases and J by 6 bases, with 15 bases between the two germline ends. In DNA form, the CDR3 reads TGTGCCAGCAGCCAAGACGCCGGGGGAGGGCTAAACACCATATATTTT. Protein sequence: CASSQDAGGGLNTIYF.

V gene TRBV21-1 combines with J gene TRBJ1-5. TRBV21-1 is a pseudogene segment. This CDR3 has 13 amino acids. The CDR3 bases are TGTGCCTTAGACCCGAGGGGCAATCAGCCCCAGCATTTT. It specifies CALDPRGNQPQHF.

The chain joins TRBV15 to TRBJ2-1; perhaps TRBD2 as D (5 bases). The length of the CDR3 is 11 residues. V lost 1 base to trimming and J lost 15 bases, with 10 bases between them. Germline V gene lookup returns CDR1 LNHNV and CDR2 YYDKDF (reference sequence). The CDR3 DNA follows: TGTGCCACCAGCAGAGGGGGAGTGCCGTTCTTC. It yields the protein CATSRGGVPFF.

This rearrangement joins TRBV19 to TRBJ1-6; 9 nucleotides agree with TRBD1. The V gene's germline CDR1 is LNHDA and CDR2 SQIVND (reference sequence). CDR3 length: 16 amino acids. The junction had 10 bases not matched to a gene; V was cut back by 6 bases and J by 7 bases. The CDR3 is CASSPTGGQGNSPLHF. For the CDR3, the DNA is TGTGCCAGTAGCCCTACGGGCGGACAGGGGAATTCACCCCTCCACTTT.

The chain couples TRBV4-3 to TRBJ2-3; the D is unclear. V gave up 0 bases and J gave up 0 bases, with 13 bases separating them. This CDR3 contains 17 residues. CDR1 and CDR2 from the germline V gene are LGHNA and YSLEER. CDR3 nucleotide sequence: TGCGCCAGCAGCCAAGATCTTGTGGAGACTAGCACAGATACGCAGTATTTT. Protein sequence: CASSQDLVETSTDTQYF.

The chain links TRBV7-9 to TRBJ1-2, with D perhaps TRBD1 (5 bases). CDR3 length: 14 residues. Deletions cut 5 bases from V and 1 base from J, with 11 bases between. The germline V gene has CDR1 SEHNR and CDR2 FQNEAQ (reference sequence). As DNA, the CDR3 is TGTGCCAGCAGCACCAAGACAGTTAACTATGGCTACACCTTC. Translation: CASSTKTVNYGYTF.

The chain links TRBV14 to TRBJ1-2; tentative D call: TRBD1 (5 bases). V dropped 4 bases and J dropped 0 bases, with 15 bases sitting between them. The CDR3 extends over 16 amino acids. Germline assignment: CDR1 SGHDN and CDR2 FVKESK. CDR3 residues: CASSRRGPDANYGYTF. As DNA, the CDR3 is TGTGCCAGCAGCCGGAGGGGCCCGGACGCTAACTATGGCTACACCTTC.

The rearrangement joins TRBV6-5 to TRBJ1-3; D ambiguous. V was trimmed by 8 bases and J by 2 bases, leaving 7 bases between them. Germline V gives CDR1 MNHEY, CDR2 SVGAGI. The CDR3 has 12 amino acids. CDR3 sequence (DNA): TGTGCCAGCTGCGTCGCTGGAAACACCATATATTTT. The encoded protein is CASCVAGNTIYF.

V and J are TRBV11-3 and TRBJ2-1, with a possible D match to TRBD1 (5 bases). This CDR3 comprises 13 residues. V dropped 1 base and J dropped 11 bases, with 12 bases sitting between them. Looked up from germline, CDR1 is SGHNT and CDR2 is YENEEA. CDR3 DNA sequence: TGTGCCAGCAGCTTAGCGCGTGCAGGGCAGCAGTTCTTC. Translating gives CASSLARAGQQFF.

CDR3 bases: TGTGCCAGCAAGTCAGGGGTCAATTCACCCCTCCACTTT. Protein sequence: CASKSGVNSPLHF. V and J are TRBV27 and TRBJ1-6; tentatively, D is TRBD1 (6 bases). V was pared by 7 bases and J by 7 bases, with 11 bases between. Germline CDR1 and CDR2: MNHEY and SMNVEV (reference sequence). The CDR3 loop spans 13 amino acids.

The chain couples TRBV5-1 to TRBJ2-1; weak D call: TRBD1 (5 bases). Germline CDR1 and CDR2: SGHRS and YFSETQ. Trimming cost V 0 bases and J 8 bases, with 12 bases left between them. CDR3 length: 14 residues. In nucleotides, the CDR3 is TGCGCCAGCAGCTTGGAGGGGTTCTTGGATGAGCAGTTCTTC. Its translation: CASSLEGFLDEQFF.

This chain links TRBV27 with TRBJ1-2; unclear D gene. CDR3 length: 13 amino acids. V dropped 0 bases and J dropped 5 bases, with 7 bases sitting between them. The germline gives CDR1 MNHEY, CDR2 SMNVEV (reference sequence). The CDR3 is CASSLSSVYGYTF. CDR3 DNA: TGTGCCAGCAGTTTATCATCGGTGTATGGCTACACCTTC.

The chain is built from TRBV7-9 and TRBJ1-6, with D unresolved. Germline V gene sequence: CDR1 SEHNR, CDR2 FQNEAQ (reference sequence). The V end was cut by 6 bases, the J end by 16 bases, with 13 bases between. This CDR3 has 11 residues. The chain's CDR3 is CASSLDTLLHF. The CDR3 region has the DNA TGTGCCAGCAGTCTTGACACGTTGCTCCACTTT.

The genes are TRBV7-8 and TRBJ2-2, with 9 nucleotides matching TRBD2. Germline V gives CDR1 SGHVS, CDR2 FQNEAQ. V lost 4 bases, J lost 5 bases, and 11 bases stayed unmatched. CDR3 length equals 17 residues. Here the CDR3 reads CASSSSGGRDLTGELFF. CDR3 DNA: TGTGCCAGCAGCTCCAGCGGGGGGCGCGACTTGACCGGGGAGCTGTTTTTT.

This chain links TRBV27 with TRBJ2-7; 7 bases are a match to TRBD2. V was pared by 3 bases and J by 4 bases, with 3 bases of the junction left unmatched. CDR1 MNHEY and CDR2 SMNVEV come from the germline V gene (reference sequence). CDR3 length: 13 amino acids. The CDR3 DNA is TGTGCCAGCAGTTTCCCCGGGGGGTACGAGCAGTACTTC. Protein: CASSFPGGYEQYF.

The rearrangement joins TRBV18 to TRBJ1-1; 8 bases align to TRBD1. Trimming took 3 bases from V and 2 from J; bases not matched to a gene: 5. The germline V gene encodes CDR1 KGHSH and CDR2 LQKENI. The CDR3 length is 15 residues. CDR3 DNA: TGTGCCAGCTCACCTGGGACAGGCCCCAACACTGAAGCTTTCTTT. Its translation: CASSPGTGPNTEAFF.

This chain links TRBV21-1 with TRBJ2-7; the table's D call of TRBD1 was not tested on the DNA. TRBV21-1 counts as a pseudogene. There are 15 residues in the CDR3. The CDR3 protein is CASSTRGGRIYEQYF. The CDR3 coding sequence is TGTGCCAGCAGCACCCGAGGGGGACGGATCTACGAGCAGTACTTC.

This chain links TRBV5-4 with TRBJ2-1; D might be TRBD2 (6 bases). Germline CDR1 and CDR2: SGHNT and YYREEE (reference sequence). V lost 7 bases, J lost 7 bases, and 21 bases lay in between. CDR3 length equals 15 residues. As DNA, the CDR3 is TGTGCCAGCCAGTACGGCGGGGCGGAGGGGAATGAGCAGTTCTTC. It specifies CASQYGGAEGNEQFF.